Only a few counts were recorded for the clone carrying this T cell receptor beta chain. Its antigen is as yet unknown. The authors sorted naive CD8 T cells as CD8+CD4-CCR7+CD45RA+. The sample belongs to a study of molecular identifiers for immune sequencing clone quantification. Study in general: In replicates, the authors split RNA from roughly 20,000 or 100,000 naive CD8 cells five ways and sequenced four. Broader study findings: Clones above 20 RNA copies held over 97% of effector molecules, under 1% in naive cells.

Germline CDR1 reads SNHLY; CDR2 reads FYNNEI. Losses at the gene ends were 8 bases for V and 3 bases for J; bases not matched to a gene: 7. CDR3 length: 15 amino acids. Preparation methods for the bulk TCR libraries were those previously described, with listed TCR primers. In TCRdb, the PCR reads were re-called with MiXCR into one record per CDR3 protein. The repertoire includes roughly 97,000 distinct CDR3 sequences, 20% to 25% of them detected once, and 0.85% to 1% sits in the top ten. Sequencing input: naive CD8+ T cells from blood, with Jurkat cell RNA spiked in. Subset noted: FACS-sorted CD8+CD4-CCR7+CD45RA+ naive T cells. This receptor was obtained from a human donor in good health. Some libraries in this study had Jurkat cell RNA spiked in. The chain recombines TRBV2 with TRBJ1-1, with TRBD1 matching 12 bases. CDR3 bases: TGTGCCAGCGGGGGGACAGGGGGCTTCGACACTGAAGCTTTCTTT. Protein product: CASGGTGGFDTEAFF.